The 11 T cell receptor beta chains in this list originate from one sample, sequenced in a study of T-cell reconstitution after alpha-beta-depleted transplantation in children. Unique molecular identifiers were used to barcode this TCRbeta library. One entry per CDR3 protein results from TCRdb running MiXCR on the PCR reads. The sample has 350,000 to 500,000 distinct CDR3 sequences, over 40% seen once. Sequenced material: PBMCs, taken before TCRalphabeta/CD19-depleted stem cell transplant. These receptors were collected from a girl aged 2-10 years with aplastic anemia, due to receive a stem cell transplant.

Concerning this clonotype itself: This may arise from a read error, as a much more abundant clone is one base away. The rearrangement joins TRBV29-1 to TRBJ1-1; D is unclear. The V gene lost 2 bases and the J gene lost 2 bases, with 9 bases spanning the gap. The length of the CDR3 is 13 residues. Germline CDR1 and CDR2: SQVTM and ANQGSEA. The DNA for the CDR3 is TGCAGCGTTGAATCCGGGCTAAACACTGAAGCTTTCTTT. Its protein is CSVESGLNTEAFF.

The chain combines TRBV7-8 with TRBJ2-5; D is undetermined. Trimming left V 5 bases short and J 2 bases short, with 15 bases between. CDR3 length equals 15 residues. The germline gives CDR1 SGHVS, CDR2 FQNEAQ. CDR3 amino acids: CASSPRAWGQETQYF. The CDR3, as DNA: TGTGCCAGCAGCCCAAGGGCTTGGGGACAAGAGACCCAGTACTTC.

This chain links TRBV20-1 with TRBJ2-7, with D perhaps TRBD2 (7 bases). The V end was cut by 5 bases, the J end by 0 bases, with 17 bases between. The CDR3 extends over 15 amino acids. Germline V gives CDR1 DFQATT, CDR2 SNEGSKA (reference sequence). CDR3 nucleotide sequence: TGCAGTGCTGAGGCGGGGGCGTTGGTCTCCTACGAGCAGTACTTC. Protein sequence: CSAEAGALVSYEQYF.

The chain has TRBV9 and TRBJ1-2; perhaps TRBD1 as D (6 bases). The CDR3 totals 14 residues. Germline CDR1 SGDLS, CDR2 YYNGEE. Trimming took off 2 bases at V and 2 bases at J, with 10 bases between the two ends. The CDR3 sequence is CASSVTGANYGYTF. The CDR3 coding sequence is TGTGCCAGCAGCGTGACGGGGGCGAACTATGGCTACACCTTC.

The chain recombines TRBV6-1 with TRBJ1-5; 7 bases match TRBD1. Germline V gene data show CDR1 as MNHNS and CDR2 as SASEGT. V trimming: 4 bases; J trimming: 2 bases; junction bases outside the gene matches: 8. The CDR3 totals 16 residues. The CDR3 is CASSGRGGQGNQPQHF. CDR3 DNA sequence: TGTGCCAGCAGTGGTAGGGGAGGACAGGGCAATCAGCCCCAGCATTTT.

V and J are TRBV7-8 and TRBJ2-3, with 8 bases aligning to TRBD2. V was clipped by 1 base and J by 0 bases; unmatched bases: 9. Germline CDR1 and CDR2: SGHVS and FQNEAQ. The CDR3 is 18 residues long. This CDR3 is CASSLVAGPGSSTDTQYF. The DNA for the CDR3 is TGTGCCAGCAGCTTAGTAGCGGGACCAGGTTCTAGCACAGATACGCAGTATTTT.

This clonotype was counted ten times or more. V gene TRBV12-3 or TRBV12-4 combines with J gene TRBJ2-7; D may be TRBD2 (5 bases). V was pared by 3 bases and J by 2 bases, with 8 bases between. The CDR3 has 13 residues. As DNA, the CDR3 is TGTGCCAGCAGTTTGAGGACTGCCTACGAGCAGTACTTC. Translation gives CASSLRTAYEQYF.

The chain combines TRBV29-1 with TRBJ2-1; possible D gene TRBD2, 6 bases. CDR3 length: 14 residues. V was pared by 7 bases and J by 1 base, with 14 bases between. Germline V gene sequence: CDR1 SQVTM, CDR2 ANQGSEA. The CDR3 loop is CSALPGDSYNEQFF. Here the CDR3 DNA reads TGCAGCGCCCTACCGGGGGATTCCTACAATGAGCAGTTCTTC.

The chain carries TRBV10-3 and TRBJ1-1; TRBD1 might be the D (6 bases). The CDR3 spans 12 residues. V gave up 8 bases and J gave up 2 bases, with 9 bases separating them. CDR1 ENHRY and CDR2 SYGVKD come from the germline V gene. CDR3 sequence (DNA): TGTGCCATCGGGGGGCTTAACACTGAAGCTTTCTTT. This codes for CAIGGLNTEAFF.

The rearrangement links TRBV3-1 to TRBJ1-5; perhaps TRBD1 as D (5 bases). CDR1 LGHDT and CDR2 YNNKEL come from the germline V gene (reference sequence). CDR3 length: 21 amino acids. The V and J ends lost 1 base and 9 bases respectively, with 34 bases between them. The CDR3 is CASSQGIIRQGRPGGARPQHF. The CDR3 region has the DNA TGTGCCAGCAGCCAAGGGATCATACGGCAGGGACGGCCGGGGGGTGCTAGGCCCCAGCATTTT.

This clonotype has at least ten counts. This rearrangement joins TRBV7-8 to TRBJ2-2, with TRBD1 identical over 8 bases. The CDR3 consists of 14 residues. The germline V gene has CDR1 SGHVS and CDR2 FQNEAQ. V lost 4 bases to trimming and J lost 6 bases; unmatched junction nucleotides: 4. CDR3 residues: CASSSQGGSGELFF. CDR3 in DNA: TGTGCCAGCAGCTCACAGGGGGGTTCCGGGGAGCTGTTTTTT.